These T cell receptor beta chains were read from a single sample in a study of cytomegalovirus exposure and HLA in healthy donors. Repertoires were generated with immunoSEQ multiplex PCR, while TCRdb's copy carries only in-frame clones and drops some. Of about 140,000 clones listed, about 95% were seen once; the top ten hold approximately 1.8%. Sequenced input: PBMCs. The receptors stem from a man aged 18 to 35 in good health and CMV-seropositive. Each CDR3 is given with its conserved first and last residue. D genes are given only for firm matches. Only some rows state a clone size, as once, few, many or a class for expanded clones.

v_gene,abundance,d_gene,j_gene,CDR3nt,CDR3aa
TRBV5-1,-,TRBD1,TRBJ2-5,TGCGCCAGCAGCTCGGACAGGGTGTCGAGCCAGTACTTC,CASSSDRVSSQYF
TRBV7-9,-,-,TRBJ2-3,TGTGCCAGCAGCGCGACAGCTACTAGCACAGATACGCAGTATTTT,CASSATATSTDTQYF
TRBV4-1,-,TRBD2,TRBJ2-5,TGCGCCAGCAGCCAAGACTACCTAGCGGGGTACCAAGAGACCCAGTACTTC,CASSQDYLAGYQETQYF
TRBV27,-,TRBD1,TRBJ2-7,TGTGCCAGCAGTTTACTCGGGACAGGGGGCCGCGAGCAGTACTTC,CASSLLGTGGREQYF
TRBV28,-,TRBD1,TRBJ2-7,TGTGCCAGCAGTTTTTCCCCGGACAGGGGACTTGCCTACGAGCAGTACTTC,CASSFSPDRGLAYEQYF
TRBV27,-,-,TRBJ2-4,TGTGCCAGCAGTTTGTTGGGACTGACAGGGAAAAGGGACATTCAGTACTTC,CASSLLGLTGKRDIQYF
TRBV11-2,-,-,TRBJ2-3,TGTGCCAGCAGCTTAGGTGAGGTGCAGTATTTT,CASSLGEVQYF
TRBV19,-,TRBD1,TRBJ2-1,TGTGCCAGTAGACGACAGGGGAGCTCCTACAATGAGCAGTTCTTC,CASRRQGSSYNEQFF
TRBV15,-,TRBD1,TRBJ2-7,TGTGCCACCAGCCCACGACAGGGATACGAGCAGTACTTC,CATSPRQGYEQYF
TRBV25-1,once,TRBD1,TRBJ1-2,TGTGCCAGCAGTGATCATTCCGGGACAGTTCACTATGGCTACACCTTC,CASSDHSGTVHYGYTF
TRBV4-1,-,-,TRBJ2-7,TGCGCCAGCAGCCAAACAACAGGGTCGGGCGAGCAGTACTTC,CASSQTTGSGEQYF
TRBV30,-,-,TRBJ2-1,TGTGCCTGGAGTAGCGGAGTACTCAATGAGCAGTTCTTC,CAWSSGVLNEQFF
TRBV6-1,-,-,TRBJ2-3,TGTGCCAGCAGTGAACTAGCCTTCACAGATACGCAGTATTTT,CASSELAFTDTQYF
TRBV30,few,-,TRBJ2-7,TGTGCCTGGAGTCTCAGCGGGCTCTCCTACGAGCAGTACTTC,CAWSLSGLSYEQYF
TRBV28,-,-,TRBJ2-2,TGTGCCAGCAGCCCAATAGGGCGGGCGCGGACCGGGGAGCTGTTTTTT,CASSPIGRARTGELFF
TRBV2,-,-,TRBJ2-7,TGTGCCAGCAGTGACCGGCAGGTCTACGAGCAGTACTTC,CASSDRQVYEQYF
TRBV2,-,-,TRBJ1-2,TGTGCCAGCAGCGCAAGACTGCAAGCATCCAACTATGGTTACACCTTC,CASSARLQASNYGYTF
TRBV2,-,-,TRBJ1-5,TGTGCCAGCACCCTCGGTGAGGGCAATCAGCCCCAGCATTTT,CASTLGEGNQPQHF
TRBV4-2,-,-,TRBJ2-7,TGTGCCAGCAGCCAAGATCTTCGGAGTCACTACGAGCAGTACTTC,CASSQDLRSHYEQYF
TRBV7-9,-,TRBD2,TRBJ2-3,TGTGCCAGCGGGGCGGGAGCAGATACGCAGTATTTT,CASGAGADTQYF
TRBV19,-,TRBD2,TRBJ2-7,TGTGCCAGTAGTCTAGCGGGAGCGATCTTTAGGGAGCAGTACTTC,CASSLAGAIFREQYF
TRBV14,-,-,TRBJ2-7,TGTGCCAGCAGTAACTCCGGGACAACAAGCTACGAGCAGTACTTC,CASSNSGTTSYEQYF
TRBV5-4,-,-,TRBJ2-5,TGTGCCAGCAGCTTGTGGGTGGGAGATGAGACCCAGTACTTC,CASSLWVGDETQYF
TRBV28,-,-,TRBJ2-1,TGTGCCAGCAGTCAAGACTGGAGGGAGTTCTTC,CASSQDWREFF
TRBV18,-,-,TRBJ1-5,TGTGCCAGCTCACTACTACCCGATAGCAATCAGCCCCAGCATTTT,CASSLLPDSNQPQHF
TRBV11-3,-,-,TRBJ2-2,TGTGCCAGCAGCTTAGGGGGGGACCAGAACACCGGGGAGCTGTTTTTT,CASSLGGDQNTGELFF